Listed below are T cell receptor beta chains from one sample, sequenced in a study of cytomegalovirus exposure and HLA in healthy donors. The repertoire was sequenced with immunoSEQ multiplex PCR; TCRdb's copy has only in-frame clones and lacks some. Of about 200,000 clones listed, more than 60% were seen once; the top ten hold 1.7%. Sample: PBMCs. These receptor sequences come from a man aged 45-60 years in good health and CMV-seronegative. The CDR3 runs from the conserved cysteine through the conserved F or W. The D gene is left open where the match is weak. The size of a clone is reported for some rows only, either as once, few or many, or as a class for expanded clones.

clone_size,v_call,d_call,j_call,cdr3_nt,cdr3_aa
few,TRBV13,TRBD2,TRBJ2-3,TGTGCCAGCTCCCTTGGCCTAGCGGGCCCCCCGCCGTATTTT,CASSLGLAGPPPYF
-,TRBV15,-,TRBJ2-7,TGTGCCACCAGCAGAGTTCCCCCTTTCTACGAGCAGTACTTC,CATSRVPPFYEQYF
-,TRBV6-1,TRBD1,TRBJ1-5,TGTGCCGGGGGAGACAGGGGCGGCAATCAGCCCCAGCATTTT,CAGGDRGGNQPQHF
-,TRBV9,-,TRBJ2-1,TGTGCCAGCAGCGGGGGCGCGCAGTACAATGAGCAGTTCTTC,CASSGGAQYNEQFF
-,TRBV30,TRBD1,TRBJ2-1,TGTGCCTGGAGTTCTAAAAGGACAGGAAGCTACAATGAGCAGTTCTTC,CAWSSKRTGSYNEQFF
once,TRBV10-1,-,TRBJ2-7,TGCGCCAGCAGTGACCACTACGAGCAGTACTTC,CASSDHYEQYF
few,TRBV6-5,-,TRBJ1-6,TGTGCCAGCAGTTACTCTGGGAGCTCCTATAATTCACCCCTCCACTTT,CASSYSGSSYNSPLHF
-,TRBV9,-,TRBJ2-3,TGTGCCAGCAGCGTAGGGCTCCTCAGCACAGATACGCAGTATTTT,CASSVGLLSTDTQYF
-,TRBV5-4,TRBD1,TRBJ1-2,TGTGCCAGCAGATCAGGGACAGAGGGTGGCTACACCTTC,CASRSGTEGGYTF
once,TRBV28,TRBD1,TRBJ1-5,TGTGCCAGCAGTCTTCGGGACAGAATCATCAATCAGCCCCAGCATTTT,CASSLRDRIINQPQHF
-,TRBV6-5,TRBD2,TRBJ2-1,TGTGCCAGCAGTTCGGCCGGGACTAGCGGGTTCAATGAGCAGTTCTTC,CASSSAGTSGFNEQFF
-,TRBV30,TRBD2,TRBJ2-1,TGTGCCTGGAGTGTACGAAATAGCGGGAGGGCCGAGAATAATGAGCAGTTCTTC,CAWSVRNSGRAENNEQFF
-,TRBV6-5,-,TRBJ2-1,TGTGCCAGCAGTAGGGGTCTCTACAATGAGCAGTTCTTC,CASSRGLYNEQFF
-,TRBV27,TRBD1,TRBJ2-7,TGTGCCAGCAGGGTGGACAGGGGGCCTCTCGGGTCCCGTCCCTACGAGCAGTACTTC,CASRVDRGPLGSRPYEQYF
-,TRBV19,TRBD2,TRBJ2-1,TGTGCCAGTACCTCTACTAGCGGAACCTACAATGAGCAGTTCTTC,CASTSTSGTYNEQFF
-,TRBV11-2,TRBD2,TRBJ2-1,TGTGCCAGCGCCGTGGCGGGAGGACCCTACAATGAGCAGTTCTTC,CASAVAGGPYNEQFF
-,TRBV19,-,TRBJ2-1,TGTGCCAGTAGTGGCGACTACCTGAGCTCCTACAATGAGCAGTTCTTC,CASSGDYLSSYNEQFF
-,TRBV9,-,TRBJ1-1,TGTGCCAGCAGCGTAGAAGGAGTACGGGTCACTGAAGCTTTCTTT,CASSVEGVRVTEAFF
-,TRBV19,TRBD1,TRBJ1-5,TGTGCCAGTAGTCAGAGGGACAGAGCCGATCAGCCCCAGCATTTT,CASSQRDRADQPQHF
-,TRBV20-1,-,TRBJ1-1,TGCAGTCTCAGACAGAACACTGAAGCTTTCTTT,CSLRQNTEAFF
-,TRBV11-1,-,TRBJ2-3,TGTGCCAGCAGCTTAGCTCAGGATACGCAGTATTTT,CASSLAQDTQYF
-,TRBV21-1,-,TRBJ2-1,TGTGCCAGCAGCCTACAAGCGGGAGGGCATGATGAGCAGTTCTTC,CASSLQAGGHDEQFF
-,TRBV4-1,-,TRBJ1-2,TGCGCCAGCAGCCAACCCGGGGGGGCTAACTATGGCTACACCTTC,CASSQPGGANYGYTF
-,TRBV28,-,TRBJ1-1,TGTGCCAGCAGGACCCCAGGAGGAAAAGGGAACACTGAAGCTTTCTTT,CASRTPGGKGNTEAFF
-,TRBV7-2,TRBD2,TRBJ2-7,TGTGCCAGCAGCACCGGGGGACTAGCGGGAGTATACGAGCAGTACTTC,CASSTGGLAGVYEQYF
few,TRBV7-7,-,TRBJ2-5,TGTGCTAGCCGGCGTATGGACAGCGAACTACAAGAGACCCAGTACTTC,CASRRMDSELQETQYF
-,TRBV4-1,-,TRBJ2-2,TGCGCCAGCAGCCAACGTACTAGCTTGAACACCGGGGAGCTGTTTTTT,CASSQRTSLNTGELFF
once,TRBV4-1,TRBD1,TRBJ1-5,TGCGCCAGCAGCCAAACCCTGGGGGACAGTACTCAGCCCCAGCATTTT,CASSQTLGDSTQPQHF
-,TRBV27,TRBD2,TRBJ2-7,TGTGCCAGCACCCGACGGGGGGGTAGCTCCTACGAGCAGTACTTC,CASTRRGGSSYEQYF
-,TRBV18,TRBD2,TRBJ2-7,TGTGCCAGCTCACACAGGGAGCTAGCGGGAGAAAGGTACGAGCAGTACTTC,CASSHRELAGERYEQYF
-,TRBV19,TRBD2,TRBJ2-1,TGTGCCAGTACCCTAAGCGGGAGATCCTACAATGAGCAGTTCTTC,CASTLSGRSYNEQFF
-,TRBV6-6,TRBD2,TRBJ2-5,TGTGCCAGCAGTTACTCGAGGCTAGCGGCGGCGGAGACCCAGTACTTC,CASSYSRLAAAETQYF